This TCR beta chain was obtained from a study of response to subunit inactivated influenza vaccine. A single record per CDR3 protein comes from TCRdb applying MiXCR to the RT-PCR reads. The table lists hundreds of thousands of distinct CDR3 sequences, 11% of them singletons. CDR1 and CDR2 (germline): DFQATT, SNEGSKA (reference sequence). The CDR3 is 15 residues long. Trimming cost V 5 bases and J 0 bases, with 16 bases left between them. The same sample was also used in a study of T cells expressing NK-cell markers. From that paper: What made the TCR beta cDNA was 5'RACE template switching with UMIs. Sorted CD3+CD56+NKG2C+, CD3+CD56+NKG2C- and CD3+CD56-NKG2C+ T-cell subsets were beta-chain profiled.

The specimen was PBMCs from blood, collected on the day of vaccination. The chain uses TRBV20-1 and TRBJ1-1; maybe TRBD1 (6 bases). This TCR was sampled from a man in his fifties who received an inactivated influenza vaccine. Written as DNA, the CDR3 is TGCAGTGCTTTGGTGGGGGCCCAAGTGAACACTGAAGCTTTCTTT. The encoded protein is CSALVGAQVNTEAFF.